The sequence of this T cell receptor (beta chain) was determined in a study of T cells after yellow fever vaccination. Whole-study findings and limits: A weaker secondary response peaked on day 5, the primary on day 15. Researchers noted that a small share of clonotypes showed up in both CD4 and CD8 compartments.

In TCRdb, the 5' RACE reads were re-called with MiXCR into one record per CDR3 protein. This sample yields about 260,000 distinct CDR3 sequences, of which about 3.5% are seen a single time; around 20% belongs to the top ten. Many counts were recorded for this clonotype. The antigen is undetermined. Losses at the gene ends were 4 bases for V and 4 bases for J; bases not matched to a gene: 7. This CDR3 is built from 15 residues. CDR1 SGHNT and CDR2 YYREEE come from the germline V gene (reference sequence). The clonotype originates from a man between 18 and 29 years old who received the YFV17D yellow fever vaccine. This rearrangement joins TRBV5-4 to TRBJ2-2; the match to TRBD2 covers 7 bases. The specimen was PBMCs, collected 15 days after the yellow fever booster vaccination. CDR3 region: CASSPQRGTTGELFF. As DNA, the CDR3 is TGTGCCAGCAGCCCTCAGCGGGGCACCACCGGGGAGCTGTTTTTT.